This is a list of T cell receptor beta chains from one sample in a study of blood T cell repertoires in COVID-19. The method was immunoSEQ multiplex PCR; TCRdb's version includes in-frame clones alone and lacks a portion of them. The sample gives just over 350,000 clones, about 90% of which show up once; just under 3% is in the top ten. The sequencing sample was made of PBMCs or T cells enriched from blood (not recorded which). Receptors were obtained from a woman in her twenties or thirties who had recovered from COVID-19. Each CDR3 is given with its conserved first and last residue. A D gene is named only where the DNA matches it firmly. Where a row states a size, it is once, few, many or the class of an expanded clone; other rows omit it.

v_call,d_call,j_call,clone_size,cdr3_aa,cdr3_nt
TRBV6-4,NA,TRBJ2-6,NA,CASSDDSSGANVLTF,TGTGCCAGCAGTGACGACAGCTCTGGGGCCAACGTCCTGACTTTC
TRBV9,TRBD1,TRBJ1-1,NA,CASSLDGQGSTEAFF,TGTGCCAGCAGCTTAGACGGACAGGGGAGCACTGAAGCTTTCTTT
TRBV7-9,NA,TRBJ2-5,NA,CASNRIVQARETQYF,TGTGCCAGCAACCGGATCGTCCAGGCGCGAGAGACCCAGTACTTC
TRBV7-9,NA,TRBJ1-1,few,CASSFNRLGAKTEAFF,TGTGCCAGCAGCTTTAATCGATTGGGGGCCAAAACTGAAGCTTTCTTT
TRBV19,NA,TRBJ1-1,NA,CASSVQSGRGNTEAFF,TGTGCCAGTAGTGTACAATCAGGACGGGGGAACACTGAAGCTTTCTTT
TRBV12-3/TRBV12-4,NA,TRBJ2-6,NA,CASSLVDVLTF,TGTGCCAGCAGTTTAGTCGACGTCCTGACTTTC
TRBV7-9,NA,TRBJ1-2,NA,CASSLATENYGYTF,TGTGCCAGCAGCTTGGCGACAGAGAACTATGGCTACACCTTC
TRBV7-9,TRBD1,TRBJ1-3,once,CASSRQGQTGNTIYF,TGTGCCAGCAGTCGACAGGGTCAGACTGGAAACACCATATATTTT
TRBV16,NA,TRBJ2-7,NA,CASSQIGRWESYEQYF,TGTGCCAGCAGCCAAATTGGGCGGTGGGAGTCCTACGAGCAGTACTTC
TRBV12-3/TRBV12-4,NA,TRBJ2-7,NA,CASSFRRYEQYF,TGTGCCAGCAGTTTCAGGAGGTACGAGCAGTACTTC
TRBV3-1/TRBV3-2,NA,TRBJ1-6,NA,CASSPGSLNSPLHF,TGTGCCAGCAGCCCAGGGTCACTCAATTCACCCCTCCACTTT
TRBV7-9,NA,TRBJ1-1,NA,CASSLVSGITEAFF,TGTGCCAGCAGCTTAGTTAGCGGAATAACTGAAGCTTTCTTT
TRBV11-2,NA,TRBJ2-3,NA,CASSRGDTQYF,TGTGCCAGCAGCCGGGGGGATACGCAGTATTTT
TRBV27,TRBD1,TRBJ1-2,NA,CASSLGQGDGYTF,TGTGCCAGCAGTCTGGGACAGGGAGATGGCTACACCTTC
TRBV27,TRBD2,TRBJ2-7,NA,CASSLKAGGSTYEQYF,TGTGCCAGCAGTTTGAAGGCGGGAGGTTCCACCTACGAGCAGTACTTC
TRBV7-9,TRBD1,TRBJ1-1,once,CASSLSTGTGVEAFF,TGTGCCAGCAGCCTCAGTACCGGGACAGGGGTTGAAGCTTTCTTT
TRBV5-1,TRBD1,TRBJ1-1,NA,CASQGDTEAFF,TGCGCCAGTCAGGGGGACACTGAAGCTTTCTTT
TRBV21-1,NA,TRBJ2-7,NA,CANGYFPSYEQYF,TGTGCCAACGGGTACTTCCCCTCCTACGAGCAGTACTTC
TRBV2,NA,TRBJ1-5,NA,CASSPDSSSQPQHF,TGTGCCAGCAGCCCCGATAGTTCGAGTCAGCCCCAGCATTTT
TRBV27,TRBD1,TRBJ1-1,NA,CASSLSQGANTEAFF,TGTGCCAGCAGTTTATCACAGGGGGCTAACACTGAAGCTTTCTTT
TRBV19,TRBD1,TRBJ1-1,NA,CASNMGTVNTEAFF,TGTGCCAGTAACATGGGGACAGTAAACACTGAAGCTTTCTTT
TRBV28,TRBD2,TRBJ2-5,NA,CASSPYPGTSGRRETQYF,TGTGCCAGCAGTCCATACCCAGGGACTAGCGGGAGAAGAGAGACCCAGTACTTC
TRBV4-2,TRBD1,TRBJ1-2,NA,CASSQELGLGGDRADGYTF,TGTGCCAGCAGCCAAGAGTTAGGTTTAGGGGGAGACAGGGCGGACGGCTACACCTTC
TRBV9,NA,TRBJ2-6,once,CASSVRGSGANVLTF,TGTGCCAGCAGCGTAAGGGGCTCTGGGGCCAACGTCCTGACTTTC
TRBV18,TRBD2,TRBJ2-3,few,CASSPKLADSTDTQYF,TGTGCCAGCTCACCGAAACTAGCGGACAGCACAGATACGCAGTATTTT
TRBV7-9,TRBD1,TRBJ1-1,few,CASSLTGGAFEAFF,TGTGCCAGCAGCTTAACAGGGGGCGCCTTTGAAGCTTTCTTT
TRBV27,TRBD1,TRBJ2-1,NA,CASSLDRGRLNEQFF,TGTGCCAGCAGCCTGGACAGGGGGCGCTTAAATGAGCAGTTCTTC
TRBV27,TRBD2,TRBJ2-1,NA,CASSDSGGSYNEQFF,TGTGCCAGCAGTGACAGCGGGGGCTCCTACAATGAGCAGTTCTTC
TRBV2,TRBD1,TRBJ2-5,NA,CASSETGQGRVLGQETQYF,TGTGCCAGCAGTGAAACGGGACAGGGGCGAGTCCTGGGCCAAGAGACCCAGTACTTC
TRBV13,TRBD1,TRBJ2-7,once,CASSFSGGYEQYF,TGTGCCAGCAGCTTTTCAGGGGGCTACGAGCAGTACTTC
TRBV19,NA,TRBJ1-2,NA,CASSIAGAQDGYTF,TGTGCCAGTAGTATCGCTGGGGCGCAGGATGGCTACACCTTC
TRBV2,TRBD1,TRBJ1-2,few,CASSQGANNYGYTF,TGTGCCAGCAGCCAGGGGGCAAACAACTATGGCTACACCTTC
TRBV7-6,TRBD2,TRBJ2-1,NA,CASSFWGTSGSNEQFF,TGTGCCAGCAGCTTTTGGGGGACTAGCGGGTCCAATGAGCAGTTCTTC
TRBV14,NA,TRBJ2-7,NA,CASSPARGPNYEQYF,TGTGCCAGCAGCCCCGCGAGAGGTCCAAACTACGAGCAGTACTTC
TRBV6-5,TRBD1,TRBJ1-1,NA,CASTQGAGDTEAFF,TGTGCCAGCACTCAGGGGGCAGGAGACACTGAAGCTTTCTTT
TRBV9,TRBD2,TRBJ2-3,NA,CASSGSGLNTDTQYF,TGTGCCAGCAGCGGTAGCGGGCTTAACACAGATACGCAGTATTTT
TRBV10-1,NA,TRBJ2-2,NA,CASSDNLETGELFF,TGCGCCAGCAGTGACAACCTAGAAACCGGGGAGCTGTTTTTT
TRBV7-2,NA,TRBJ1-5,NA,CASSLEGGQKPQHF,TGTGCCAGCAGCTTAGAGGGGGGGCAGAAGCCCCAGCATTTT
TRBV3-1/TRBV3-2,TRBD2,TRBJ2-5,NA,CASSQASGGQETQYF,TGTGCCAGCAGCCAGGCGAGCGGGGGGCAAGAGACCCAGTACTTC
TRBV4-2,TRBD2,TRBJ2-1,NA,CASSQAPRAGGRAKNPYNEQFF,TGTGCCAGCAGCCAAGCCCCCCGGGCGGGCGGGAGGGCCAAAAATCCTTACAATGAGCAGTTCTTC
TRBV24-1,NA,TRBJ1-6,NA,CATSDPGSPLHF,TGTGCCACCAGTGACCCCGGGTCACCCCTCCACTTT